Described below is a single T cell receptor (beta chain) sequence and its context. Clones were sequenced by immunoSEQ multiplex PCR, and TCRdb holds only the in-frame ones, with some missing. The data contain approximately 52,000 clones, about 93% of them singletons. J gave up 5 bases and V 8 bases, and 11 bases lay outside the gene matches. Per germline, CDR1 KGHSH and CDR2 LQKENI. The CDR3 contains 14 residues. The data were obtained in a study of technical replicates of blood from a few donors. The material sequenced was PBMCs. The TCR was taken from a human donor in good health. Some clones in this sample may be carry-over from other donors' samples. The J gene is TRBJ2-7, the V gene TRBV18, with TRBD1 identical over 8 bases. For the CDR3, the DNA is TGTGCCAGCACTACAGGGGGAACCGCCCACGAGCAGTACTTC. As protein: CASTTGGTAHEQYF.